This T cell receptor (beta chain) was identified during a study of blood T cell repertoires in COVID-19. The CDR3 is 15 amino acids. J gave up 7 bases and V 6 bases, and 9 bases lay outside the gene matches. Per germline, CDR1 SGHTA and CDR2 FQGNSA. Clones were read by immunoSEQ multiplex PCR, and TCRdb kept only the in-frame ones, dropping some. This table holds under 80,000 clones, 80% to 95% found once. The rearrangement joins TRBV7-2 to TRBJ1-4; 9 bases agree with TRBD1. This clonotype originated in a human donor in a cohort sampled during active COVID-19. The sequencing sample was made of peripheral blood. CDR3 DNA sequence: TGTGCCAGCAGACCACAGGGGGCGGGTGGTGAAAAACTGTTTTTT. This codes for CASRPQGAGGEKLFF.